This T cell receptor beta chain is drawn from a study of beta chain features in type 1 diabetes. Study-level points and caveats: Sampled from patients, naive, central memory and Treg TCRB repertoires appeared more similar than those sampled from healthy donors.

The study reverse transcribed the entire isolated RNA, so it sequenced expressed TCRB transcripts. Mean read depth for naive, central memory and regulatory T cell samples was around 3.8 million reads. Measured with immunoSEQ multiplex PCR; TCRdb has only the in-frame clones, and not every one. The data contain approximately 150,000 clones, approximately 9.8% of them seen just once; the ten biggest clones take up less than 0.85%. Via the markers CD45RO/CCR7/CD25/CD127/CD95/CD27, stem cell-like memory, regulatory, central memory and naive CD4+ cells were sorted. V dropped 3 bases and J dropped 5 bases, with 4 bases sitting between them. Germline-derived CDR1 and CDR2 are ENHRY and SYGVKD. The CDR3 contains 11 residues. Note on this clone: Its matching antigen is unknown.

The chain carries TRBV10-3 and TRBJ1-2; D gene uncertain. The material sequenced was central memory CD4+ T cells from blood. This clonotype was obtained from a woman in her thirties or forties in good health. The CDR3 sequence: CAISDQYGYTF. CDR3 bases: TGTGCCATCAGTGACCAGTATGGCTACACCTTC.